This entry concerns a single T cell receptor beta chain. Its target is unknown. This sample was taken from a study of cytomegalovirus exposure and HLA in healthy donors. Study results and caveats: CMV antigen specificity was confirmed in vitro for a few CMV-associated chains. There were some public TCRs occurring in many donors, but most TCR sequences were rare.

V was clipped by 2 bases and J by 4 bases, with 13 bases between them. Germline V gene data show CDR1 as SGHRS and CDR2 as YFSETQ. This CDR3 is built from 14 residues. Vbeta (60) and Jbeta (13) primers were used in the PCR. Only in-frame clones appear in the TCRdb table, and some are missing; sequencing was by immunoSEQ multiplex PCR. The data show about 96,000 clones, approximately 74% seen once. Specimen: PBMCs. This rearrangement joins TRBV5-1 to TRBJ2-7; D may be TRBD2 (5 bases). The clonotype was recovered from a woman aged 70 to 79 in good health and CMV-seropositive. The CDR3 DNA follows: TGCGCCAGCAGCTTTGAGGGAAGGCTTTACGAGCAGTACTTC. Translated: CASSFEGRLYEQYF.